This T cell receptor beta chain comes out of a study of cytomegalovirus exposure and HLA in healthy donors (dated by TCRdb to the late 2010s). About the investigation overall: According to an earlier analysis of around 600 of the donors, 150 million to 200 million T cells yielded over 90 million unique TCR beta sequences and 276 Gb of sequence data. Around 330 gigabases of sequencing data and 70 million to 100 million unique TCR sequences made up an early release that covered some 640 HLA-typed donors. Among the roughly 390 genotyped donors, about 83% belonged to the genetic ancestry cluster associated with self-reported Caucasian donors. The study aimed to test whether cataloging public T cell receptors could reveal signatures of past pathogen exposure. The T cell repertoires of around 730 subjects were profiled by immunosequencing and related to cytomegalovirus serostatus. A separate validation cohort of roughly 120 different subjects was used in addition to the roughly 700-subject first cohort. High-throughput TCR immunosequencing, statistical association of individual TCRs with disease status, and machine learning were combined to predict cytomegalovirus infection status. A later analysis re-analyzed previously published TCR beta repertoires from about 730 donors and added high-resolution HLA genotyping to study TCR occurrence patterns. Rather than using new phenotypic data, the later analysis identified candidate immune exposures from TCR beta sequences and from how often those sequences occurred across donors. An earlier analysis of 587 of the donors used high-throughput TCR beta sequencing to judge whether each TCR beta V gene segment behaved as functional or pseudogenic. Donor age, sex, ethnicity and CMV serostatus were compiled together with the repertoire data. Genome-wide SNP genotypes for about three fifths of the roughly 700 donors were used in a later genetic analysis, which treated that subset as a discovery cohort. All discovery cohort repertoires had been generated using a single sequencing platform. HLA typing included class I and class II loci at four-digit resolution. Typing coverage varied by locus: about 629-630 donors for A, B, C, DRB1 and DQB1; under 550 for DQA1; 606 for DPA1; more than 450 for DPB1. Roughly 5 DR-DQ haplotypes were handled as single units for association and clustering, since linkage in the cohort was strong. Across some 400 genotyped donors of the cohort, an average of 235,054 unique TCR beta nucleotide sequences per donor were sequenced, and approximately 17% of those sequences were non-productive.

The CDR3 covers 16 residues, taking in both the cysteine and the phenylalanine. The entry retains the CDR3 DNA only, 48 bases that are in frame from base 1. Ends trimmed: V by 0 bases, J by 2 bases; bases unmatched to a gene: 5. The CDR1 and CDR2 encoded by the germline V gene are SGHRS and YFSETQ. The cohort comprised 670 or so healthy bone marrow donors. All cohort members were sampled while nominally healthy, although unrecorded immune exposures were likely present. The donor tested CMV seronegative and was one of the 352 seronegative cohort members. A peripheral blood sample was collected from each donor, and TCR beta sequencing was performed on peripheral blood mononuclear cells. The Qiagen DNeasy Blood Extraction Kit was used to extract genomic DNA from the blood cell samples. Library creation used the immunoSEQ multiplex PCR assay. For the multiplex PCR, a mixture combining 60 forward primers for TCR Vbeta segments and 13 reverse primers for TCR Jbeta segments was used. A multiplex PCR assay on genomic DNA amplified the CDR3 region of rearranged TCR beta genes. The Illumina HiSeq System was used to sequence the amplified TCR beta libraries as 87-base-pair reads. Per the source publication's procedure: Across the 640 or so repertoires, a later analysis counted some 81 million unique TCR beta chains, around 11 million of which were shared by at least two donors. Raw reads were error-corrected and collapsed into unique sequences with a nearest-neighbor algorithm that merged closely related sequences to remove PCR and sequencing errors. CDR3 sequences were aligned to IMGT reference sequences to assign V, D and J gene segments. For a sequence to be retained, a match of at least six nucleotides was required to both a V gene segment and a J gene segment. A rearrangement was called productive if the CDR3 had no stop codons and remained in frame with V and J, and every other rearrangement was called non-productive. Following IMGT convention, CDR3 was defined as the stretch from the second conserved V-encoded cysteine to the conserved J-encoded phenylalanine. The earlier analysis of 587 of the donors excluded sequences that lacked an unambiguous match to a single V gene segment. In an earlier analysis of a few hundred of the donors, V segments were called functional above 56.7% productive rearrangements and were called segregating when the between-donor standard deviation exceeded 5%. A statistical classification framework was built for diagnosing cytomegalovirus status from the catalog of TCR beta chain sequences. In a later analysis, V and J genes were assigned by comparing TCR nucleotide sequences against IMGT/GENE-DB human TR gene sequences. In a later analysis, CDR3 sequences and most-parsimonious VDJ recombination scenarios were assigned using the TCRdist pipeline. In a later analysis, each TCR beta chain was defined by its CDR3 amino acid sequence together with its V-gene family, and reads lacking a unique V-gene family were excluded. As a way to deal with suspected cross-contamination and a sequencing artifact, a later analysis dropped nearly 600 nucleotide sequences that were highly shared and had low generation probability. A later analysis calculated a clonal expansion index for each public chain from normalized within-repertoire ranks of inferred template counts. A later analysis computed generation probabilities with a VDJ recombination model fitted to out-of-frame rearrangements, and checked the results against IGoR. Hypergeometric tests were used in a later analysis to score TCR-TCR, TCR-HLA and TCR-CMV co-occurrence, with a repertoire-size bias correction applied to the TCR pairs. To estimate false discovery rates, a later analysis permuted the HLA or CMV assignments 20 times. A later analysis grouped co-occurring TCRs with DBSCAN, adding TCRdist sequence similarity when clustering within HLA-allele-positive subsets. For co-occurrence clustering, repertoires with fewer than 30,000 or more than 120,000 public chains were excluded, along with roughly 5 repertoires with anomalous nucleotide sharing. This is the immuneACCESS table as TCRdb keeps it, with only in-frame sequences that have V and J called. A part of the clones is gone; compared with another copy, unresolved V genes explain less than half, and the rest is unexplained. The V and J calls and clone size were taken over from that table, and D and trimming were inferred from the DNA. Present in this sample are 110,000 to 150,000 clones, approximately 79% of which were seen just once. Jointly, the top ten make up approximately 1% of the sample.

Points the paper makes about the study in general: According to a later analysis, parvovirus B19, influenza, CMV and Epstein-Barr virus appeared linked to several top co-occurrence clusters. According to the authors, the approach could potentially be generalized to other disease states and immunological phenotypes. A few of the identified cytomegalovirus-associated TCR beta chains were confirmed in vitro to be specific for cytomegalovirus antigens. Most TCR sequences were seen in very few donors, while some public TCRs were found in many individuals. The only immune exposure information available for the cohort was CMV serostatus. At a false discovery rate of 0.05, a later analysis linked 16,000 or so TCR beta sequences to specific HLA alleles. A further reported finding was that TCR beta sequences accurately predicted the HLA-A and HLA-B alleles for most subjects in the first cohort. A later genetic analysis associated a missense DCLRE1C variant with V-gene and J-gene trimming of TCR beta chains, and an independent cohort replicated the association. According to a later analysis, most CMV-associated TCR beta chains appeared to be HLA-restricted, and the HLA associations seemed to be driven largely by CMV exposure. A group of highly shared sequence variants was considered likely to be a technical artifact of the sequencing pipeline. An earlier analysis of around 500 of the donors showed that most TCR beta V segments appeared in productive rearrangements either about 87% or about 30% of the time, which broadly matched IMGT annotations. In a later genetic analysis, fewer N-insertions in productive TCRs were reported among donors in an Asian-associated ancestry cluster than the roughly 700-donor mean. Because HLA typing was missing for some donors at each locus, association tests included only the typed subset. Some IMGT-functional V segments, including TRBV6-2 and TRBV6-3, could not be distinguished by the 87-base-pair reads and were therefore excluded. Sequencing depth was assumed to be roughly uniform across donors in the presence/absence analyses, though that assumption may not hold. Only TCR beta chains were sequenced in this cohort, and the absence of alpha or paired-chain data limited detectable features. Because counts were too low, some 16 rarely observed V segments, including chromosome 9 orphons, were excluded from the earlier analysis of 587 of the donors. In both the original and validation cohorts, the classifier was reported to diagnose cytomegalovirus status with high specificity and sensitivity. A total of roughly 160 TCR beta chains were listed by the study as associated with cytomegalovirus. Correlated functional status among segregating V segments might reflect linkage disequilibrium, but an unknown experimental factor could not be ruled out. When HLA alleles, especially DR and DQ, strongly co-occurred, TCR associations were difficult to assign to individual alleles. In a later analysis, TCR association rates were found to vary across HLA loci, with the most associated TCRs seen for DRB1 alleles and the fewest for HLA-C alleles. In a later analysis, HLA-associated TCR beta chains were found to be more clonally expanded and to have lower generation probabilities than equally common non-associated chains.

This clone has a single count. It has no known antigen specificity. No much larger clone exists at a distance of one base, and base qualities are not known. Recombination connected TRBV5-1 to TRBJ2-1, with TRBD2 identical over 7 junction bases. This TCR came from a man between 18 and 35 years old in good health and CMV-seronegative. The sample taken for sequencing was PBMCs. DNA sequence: TGCGCCAGCAGCTTGGCGGGAGGCGAGGCCTACAATGAGCAGTTCTTC. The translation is CASSLAGGEAYNEQFF.